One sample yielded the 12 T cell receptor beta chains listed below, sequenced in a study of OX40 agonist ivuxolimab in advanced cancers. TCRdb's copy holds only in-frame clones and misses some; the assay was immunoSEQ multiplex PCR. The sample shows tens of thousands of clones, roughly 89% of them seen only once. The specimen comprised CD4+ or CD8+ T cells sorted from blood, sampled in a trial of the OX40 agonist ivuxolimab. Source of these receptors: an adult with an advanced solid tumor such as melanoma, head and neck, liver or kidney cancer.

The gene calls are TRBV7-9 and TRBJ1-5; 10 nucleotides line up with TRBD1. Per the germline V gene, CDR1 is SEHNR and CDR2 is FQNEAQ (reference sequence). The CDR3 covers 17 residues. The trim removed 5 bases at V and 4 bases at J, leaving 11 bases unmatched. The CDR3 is CASSQGPTGGLNQPQHF. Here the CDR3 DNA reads TGTGCCAGCAGCCAAGGGCCGACAGGGGGCTTGAATCAGCCCCAGCATTTT.

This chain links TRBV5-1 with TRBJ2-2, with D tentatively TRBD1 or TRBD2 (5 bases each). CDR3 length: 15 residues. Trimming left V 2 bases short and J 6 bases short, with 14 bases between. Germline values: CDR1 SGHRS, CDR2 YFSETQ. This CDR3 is CASSFSLGTSGELFF. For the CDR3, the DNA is TGCGCCAGCAGCTTTTCCTTGGGGACGTCCGGGGAGCTGTTTTTT.

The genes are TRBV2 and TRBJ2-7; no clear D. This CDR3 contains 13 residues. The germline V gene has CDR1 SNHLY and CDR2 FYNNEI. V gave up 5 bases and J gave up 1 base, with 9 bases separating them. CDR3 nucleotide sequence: TGTGCCAGCAGTCTCCCGGTTTCCTACGAGCAGTACTTC. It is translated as CASSLPVSYEQYF.

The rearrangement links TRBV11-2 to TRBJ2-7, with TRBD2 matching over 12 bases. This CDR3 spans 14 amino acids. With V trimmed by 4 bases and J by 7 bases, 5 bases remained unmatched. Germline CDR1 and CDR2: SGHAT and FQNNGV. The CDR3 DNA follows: TGTGCCAGCAGCTCCGGACTAGCGGGGACTGAGCAGTACTTC. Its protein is CASSSGLAGTEQYF. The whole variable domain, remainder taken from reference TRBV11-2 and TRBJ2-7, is EAGVAQSPRYKIIEKRQSVAFWCNPISGHATLYWYQQILGQGPKLLIQFQNNGVVDDSQLPKDRFSAERLKGVDSTLKIQPAKLEDSAVYLCASSSGLAGTEQYFGPGTRLTVT.

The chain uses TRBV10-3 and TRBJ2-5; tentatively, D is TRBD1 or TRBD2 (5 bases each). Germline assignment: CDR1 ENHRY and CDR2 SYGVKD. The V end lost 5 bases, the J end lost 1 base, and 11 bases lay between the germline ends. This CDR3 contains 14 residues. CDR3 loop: CAISRDGPQETQYF. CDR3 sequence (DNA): TGTGCCATCAGTCGGGACGGCCCCCAAGAGACCCAGTACTTC.

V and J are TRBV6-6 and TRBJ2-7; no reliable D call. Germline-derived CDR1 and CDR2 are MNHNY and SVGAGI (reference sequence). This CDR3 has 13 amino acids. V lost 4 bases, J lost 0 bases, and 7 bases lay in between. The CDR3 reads CASSSPNSYEQYF. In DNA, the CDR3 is TGTGCCAGCAGTTCGCCCAACTCCTACGAGCAGTACTTC.

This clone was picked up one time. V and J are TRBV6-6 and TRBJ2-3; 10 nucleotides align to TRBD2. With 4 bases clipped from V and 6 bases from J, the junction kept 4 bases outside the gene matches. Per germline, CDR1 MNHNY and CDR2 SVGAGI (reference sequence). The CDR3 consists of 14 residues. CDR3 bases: TGTGCCAGCAGTTTACTAGCGGGAATGGATACGCAGTATTTT. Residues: CASSLLAGMDTQYF.

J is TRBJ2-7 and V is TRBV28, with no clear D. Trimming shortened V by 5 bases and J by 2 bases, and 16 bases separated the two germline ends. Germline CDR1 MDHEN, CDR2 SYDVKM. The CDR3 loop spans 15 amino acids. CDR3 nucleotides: TGTGCCAGCAGTGACCCACGAGGTAATCCCTACGAGCAGTACTTC. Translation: CASSDPRGNPYEQYF.

CDR3 sequence: CASSQSPKQGADGANVLTF. The DNA for the CDR3 is TGCGCCAGCAGTCAATCGCCTAAACAGGGGGCAGATGGGGCCAACGTCCTGACTTTC. The chain couples TRBV23-1 to TRBJ2-6; TRBD1 matches 9 bases. TRBV23-1 is classed as an ORF, of uncertain function. V lost 0 bases, J lost 3 bases, and 9 bases stayed unmatched. CDR3 length: 19 amino acids.

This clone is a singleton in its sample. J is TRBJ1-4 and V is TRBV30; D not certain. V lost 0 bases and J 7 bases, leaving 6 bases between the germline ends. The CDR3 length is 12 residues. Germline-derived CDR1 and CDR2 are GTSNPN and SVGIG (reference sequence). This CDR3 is CAWSVLGEKLFF. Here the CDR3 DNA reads TGTGCCTGGAGTGTACTGGGTGAAAAACTGTTTTTT.

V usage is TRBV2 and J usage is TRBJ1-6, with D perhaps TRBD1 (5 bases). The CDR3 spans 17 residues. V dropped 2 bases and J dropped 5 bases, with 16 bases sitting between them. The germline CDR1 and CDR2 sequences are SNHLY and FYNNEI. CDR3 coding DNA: TGTGCCAGCAGTGAATGGGATAGTGGGGGGAATAATTCACCCCTCCACTTT. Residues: CASSEWDSGGNNSPLHF.

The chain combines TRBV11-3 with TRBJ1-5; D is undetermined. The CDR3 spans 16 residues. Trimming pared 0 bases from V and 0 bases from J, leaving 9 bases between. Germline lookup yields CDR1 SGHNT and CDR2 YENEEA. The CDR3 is CASSLDLGNSNQPQHF. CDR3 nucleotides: TGTGCCAGCAGCTTAGATTTGGGGAATAGCAATCAGCCCCAGCATTTT. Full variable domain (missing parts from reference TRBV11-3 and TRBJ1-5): EAGVVQSPRYKIIEKKQPVAFWCNPISGHNTLYWYLQNLGQGPELLIRYENEEAVDDSQLPKDRFSAERLKGVDSTLKIQPAELGDSAVYLCASSLDLGNSNQPQHFGDGTRLSIL.